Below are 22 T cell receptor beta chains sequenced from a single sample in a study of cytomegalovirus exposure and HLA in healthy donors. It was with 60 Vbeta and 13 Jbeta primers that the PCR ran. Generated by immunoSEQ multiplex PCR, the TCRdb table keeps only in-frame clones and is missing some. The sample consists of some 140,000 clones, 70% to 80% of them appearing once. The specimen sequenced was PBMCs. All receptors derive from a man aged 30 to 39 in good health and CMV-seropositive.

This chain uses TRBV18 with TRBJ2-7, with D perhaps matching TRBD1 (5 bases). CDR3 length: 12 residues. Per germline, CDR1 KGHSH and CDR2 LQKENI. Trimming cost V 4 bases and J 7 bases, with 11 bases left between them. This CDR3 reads CASSRGSGEQYF. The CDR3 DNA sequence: TGTGCCAGCTCACGGGGCTCGGGTGAGCAGTACTTC. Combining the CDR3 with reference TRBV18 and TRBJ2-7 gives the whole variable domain NAGVMQNPRHLVRRRGQEARLRCSPMKGHSHVYWYRQLPEEGLKFMVYLQKENIIDESGMPKERFSAEFPKEGPSILRIQQVVRGDSAAYFCASSRGSGEQYFGPGTRLTVT.

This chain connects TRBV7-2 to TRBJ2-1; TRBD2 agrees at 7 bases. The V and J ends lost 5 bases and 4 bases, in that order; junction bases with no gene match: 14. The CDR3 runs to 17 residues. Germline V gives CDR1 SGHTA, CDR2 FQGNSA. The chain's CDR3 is CASSDPGLPGFYNEQFF. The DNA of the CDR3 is TGTGCCAGCAGCGATCCGGGACTACCAGGTTTTTACAATGAGCAGTTCTTC.

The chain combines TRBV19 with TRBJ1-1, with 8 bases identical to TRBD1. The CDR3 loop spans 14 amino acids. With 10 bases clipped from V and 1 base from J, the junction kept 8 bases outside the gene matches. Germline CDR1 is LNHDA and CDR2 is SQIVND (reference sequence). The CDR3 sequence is CATDRGGSNTEAFF. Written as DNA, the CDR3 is TGTGCCACAGACAGGGGAGGGTCGAACACTGAAGCTTTCTTT.

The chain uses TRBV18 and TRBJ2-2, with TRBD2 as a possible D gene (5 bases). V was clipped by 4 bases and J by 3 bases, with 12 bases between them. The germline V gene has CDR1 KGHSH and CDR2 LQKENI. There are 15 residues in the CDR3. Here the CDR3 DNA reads TGTGCCAGCTCACAGCTTACCGGGGACACCGGGGAGCTGTTTTTT. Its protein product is CASSQLTGDTGELFF. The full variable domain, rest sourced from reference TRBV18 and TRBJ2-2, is NAGVMQNPRHLVRRRGQEARLRCSPMKGHSHVYWYRQLPEEGLKFMVYLQKENIIDESGMPKERFSAEFPKEGPSILRIQQVVRGDSAAYFCASSQLTGDTGELFFGEGSRLTVL.

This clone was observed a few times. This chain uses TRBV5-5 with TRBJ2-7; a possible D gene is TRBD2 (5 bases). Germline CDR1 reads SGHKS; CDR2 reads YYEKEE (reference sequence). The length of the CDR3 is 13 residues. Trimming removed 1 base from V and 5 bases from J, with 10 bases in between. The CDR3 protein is CASSLTGYHEQYF. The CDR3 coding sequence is TGTGCCAGCAGCTTGACGGGGTACCACGAGCAGTACTTC.

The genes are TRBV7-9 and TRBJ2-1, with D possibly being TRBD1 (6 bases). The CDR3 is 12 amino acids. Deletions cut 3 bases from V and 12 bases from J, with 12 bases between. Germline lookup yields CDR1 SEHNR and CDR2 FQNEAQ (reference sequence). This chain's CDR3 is CASSFETGGQFF. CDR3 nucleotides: TGTGCCAGCAGCTTTGAGACAGGTGGGCAGTTCTTC.

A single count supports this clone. CDR3 in amino acids: CASRGTGAPTEAFF. In nucleotides, the CDR3 is TGTGCCAGCAGGGGGACAGGGGCTCCCACTGAAGCTTTCTTT. The V call is TRBV2, the J call TRBJ1-1, with TRBD1 matching over 10 bases. With 6 bases clipped from V and 4 bases from J, the junction kept 5 bases outside the gene matches. The germline gives CDR1 SNHLY, CDR2 FYNNEI. The length of the CDR3 is 14 residues.

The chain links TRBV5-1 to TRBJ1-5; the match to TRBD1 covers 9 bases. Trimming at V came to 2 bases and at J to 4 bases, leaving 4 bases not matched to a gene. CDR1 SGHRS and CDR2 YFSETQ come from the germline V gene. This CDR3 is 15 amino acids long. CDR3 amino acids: CASSLSGQGNQPQHF. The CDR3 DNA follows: TGCGCCAGCAGCTTATCGGGACAGGGAAATCAGCCCCAGCATTTT.

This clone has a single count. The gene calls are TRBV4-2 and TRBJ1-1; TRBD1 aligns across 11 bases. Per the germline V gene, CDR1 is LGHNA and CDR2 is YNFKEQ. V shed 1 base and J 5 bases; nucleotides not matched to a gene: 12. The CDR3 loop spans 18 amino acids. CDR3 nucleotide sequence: TGTGCCAGCAGCCAAGTAGCGGGACAGGGGGGTGGAGAGACTGAAGCTTTCTTT. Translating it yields CASSQVAGQGGGETEAFF.

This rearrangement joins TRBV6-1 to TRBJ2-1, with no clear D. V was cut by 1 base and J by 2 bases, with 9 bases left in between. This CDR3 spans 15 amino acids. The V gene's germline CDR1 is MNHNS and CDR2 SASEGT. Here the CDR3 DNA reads TGTGCCAGCAGTGAAGGAAGTCTAGCCTACAATGAGCAGTTCTTC. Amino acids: CASSEGSLAYNEQFF.

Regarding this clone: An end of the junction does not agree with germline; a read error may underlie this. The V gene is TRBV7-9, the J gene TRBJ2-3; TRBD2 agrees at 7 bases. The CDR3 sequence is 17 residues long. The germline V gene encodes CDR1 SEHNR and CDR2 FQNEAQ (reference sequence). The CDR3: CASSVATGLPRTDTQYF. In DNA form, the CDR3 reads TGTGCCAGCAGCGTAGCGACGGGACTACCCCGCACAGATACGCAGTATTTT.

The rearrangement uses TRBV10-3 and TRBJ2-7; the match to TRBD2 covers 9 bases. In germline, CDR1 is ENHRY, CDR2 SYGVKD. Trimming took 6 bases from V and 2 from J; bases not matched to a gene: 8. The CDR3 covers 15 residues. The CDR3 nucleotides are TGTGCCATCAGGGGGGGGAAGCGGGGGGCCTACGAGCAGTACTTC. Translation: CAIRGGKRGAYEQYF.

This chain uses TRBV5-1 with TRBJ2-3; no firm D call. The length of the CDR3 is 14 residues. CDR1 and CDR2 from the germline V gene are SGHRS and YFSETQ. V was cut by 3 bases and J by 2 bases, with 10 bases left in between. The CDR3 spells CASSWSTFTDTQYF. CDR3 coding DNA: TGCGCCAGCAGCTGGTCGACTTTCACAGATACGCAGTATTTT.

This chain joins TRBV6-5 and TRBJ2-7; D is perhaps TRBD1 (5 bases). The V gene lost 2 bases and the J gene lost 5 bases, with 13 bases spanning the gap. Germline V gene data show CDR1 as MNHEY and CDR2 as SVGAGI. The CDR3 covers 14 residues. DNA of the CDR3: TGTGCCAGCAGTTACCGGCAGGGTGCCAACGAGCAGTACTTC. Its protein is CASSYRQGANEQYF.

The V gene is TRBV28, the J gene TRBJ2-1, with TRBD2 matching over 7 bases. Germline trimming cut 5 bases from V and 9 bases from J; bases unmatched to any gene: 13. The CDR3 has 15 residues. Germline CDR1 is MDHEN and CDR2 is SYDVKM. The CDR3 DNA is TGTGCCAGCAGTCCGACGACTAGCTATGAGGGTGAGCAGTTCTTC. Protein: CASSPTTSYEGEQFF. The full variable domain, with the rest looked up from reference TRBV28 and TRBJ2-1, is DVKVTQSSRYLVKRTGEKVFLECVQDMDHENMFWYRQDPGLGLRLIYFSYDVKMKEKGDIPEGYSVSREKKERFSLILESASTNQTSMYLCASSPTTSYEGEQFFGPGTRLTVL.

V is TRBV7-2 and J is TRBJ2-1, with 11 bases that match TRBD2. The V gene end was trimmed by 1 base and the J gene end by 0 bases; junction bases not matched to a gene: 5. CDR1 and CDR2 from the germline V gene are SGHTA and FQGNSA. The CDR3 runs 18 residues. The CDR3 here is CASSLVGTSGSSYNEQFF. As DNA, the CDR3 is TGTGCCAGCAGCTTAGTCGGGACTAGCGGTAGCTCCTACAATGAGCAGTTCTTC. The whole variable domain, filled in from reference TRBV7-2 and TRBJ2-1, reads GAGVSQSPSNKVTEKGKDVELRCDPISGHTALYWYRQSLGQGLEFLIYFQGNSAPDKSGLPSDRFSAERTGGSVSTLTIQRTQQEDSAVYLCASSLVGTSGSSYNEQFFGPGTRLTVL.

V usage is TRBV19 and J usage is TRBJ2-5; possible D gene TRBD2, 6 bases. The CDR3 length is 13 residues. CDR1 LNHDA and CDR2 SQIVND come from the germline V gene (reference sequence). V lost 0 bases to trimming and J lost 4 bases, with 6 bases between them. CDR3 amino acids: CASSIEGGETQYF. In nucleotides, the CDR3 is TGTGCCAGTAGTATAGAGGGGGGAGAGACCCAGTACTTC.

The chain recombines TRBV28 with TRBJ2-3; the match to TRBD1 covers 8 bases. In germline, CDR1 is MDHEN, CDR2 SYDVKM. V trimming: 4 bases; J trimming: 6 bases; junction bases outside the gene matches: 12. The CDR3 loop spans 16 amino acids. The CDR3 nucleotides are TGTGCCAGCAGTTCCCTAAGGACAGGGTTTGCTGATACGCAGTATTTT. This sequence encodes CASSSLRTGFADTQYF.

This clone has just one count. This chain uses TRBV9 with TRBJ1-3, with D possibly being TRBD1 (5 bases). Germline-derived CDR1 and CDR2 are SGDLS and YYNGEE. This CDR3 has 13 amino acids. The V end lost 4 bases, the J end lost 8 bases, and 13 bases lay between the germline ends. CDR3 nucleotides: TGTGCCAGCAGCCGACGTGGGGGGGACACCATATATTTT. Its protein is CASSRRGGDTIYF.

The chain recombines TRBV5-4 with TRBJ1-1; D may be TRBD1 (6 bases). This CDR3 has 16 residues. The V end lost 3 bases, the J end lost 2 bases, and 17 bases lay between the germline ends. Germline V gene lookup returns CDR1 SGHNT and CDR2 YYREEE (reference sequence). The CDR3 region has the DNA TGTGCCAGCAGCTCCGCGCGGGGGGGCCGAAACACTGAAGCTTTCTTT. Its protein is CASSSARGGRNTEAFF.

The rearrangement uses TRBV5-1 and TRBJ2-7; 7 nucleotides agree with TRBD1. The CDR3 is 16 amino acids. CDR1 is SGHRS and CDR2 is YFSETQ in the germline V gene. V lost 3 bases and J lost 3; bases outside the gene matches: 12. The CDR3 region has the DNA TGCGCCAGCAGCTCAGGAAGGACAGGTAGAAGCTACGAGCAGTACTTC. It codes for CASSSGRTGRSYEQYF.

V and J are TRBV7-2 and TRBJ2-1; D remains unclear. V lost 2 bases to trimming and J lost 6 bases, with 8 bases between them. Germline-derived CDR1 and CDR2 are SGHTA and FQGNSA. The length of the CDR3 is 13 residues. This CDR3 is CASSLSAFNEQFF. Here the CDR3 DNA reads TGTGCCAGCAGCTTATCAGCGTTCAATGAGCAGTTCTTC.